The text below deals with one T cell receptor beta chain. Its antigen is unknown. The source of the sample is a study of cytomegalovirus exposure and HLA in healthy donors. Findings of the study overall: Overall, around 150 TCR beta chains were annotated as cytomegalovirus-associated. Association of around 17,000 TCR beta sequences with HLA alleles was found at 0.05 false discovery rate in a later analysis. A later analysis found most CMV-associated TCR beta chains apparently HLA-restricted. Per a later analysis, HLA-associated TCR beta chains showed more clonal expansion than other, equally common TCR beta chains.

PCR amplification relied on 60 Vbeta primers (plus 13 Jbeta primers). Only in-frame clones appear in the TCRdb table, and some are missing; sequencing was by immunoSEQ multiplex PCR. The sample contains around 95,000 clones, under 80% of which appear only once. The sequencing sample was made of PBMCs. This sequence was found in a male donor in good health and CMV-seronegative.

The CDR3 DNA follows: TGTGCCAGCAGCCCAGGGGTCACTAACTATGGCTACACCTTC. Translating gives CASSPGVTNYGYTF. J is TRBJ1-2 and V is TRBV13, with D tentatively TRBD1 (6 bases). This CDR3 has 14 amino acids. V lost 5 bases and J 0 bases, leaving 10 bases between the germline ends. From germline, CDR1 is PRHDT and CDR2 FYEKMQ (reference sequence).